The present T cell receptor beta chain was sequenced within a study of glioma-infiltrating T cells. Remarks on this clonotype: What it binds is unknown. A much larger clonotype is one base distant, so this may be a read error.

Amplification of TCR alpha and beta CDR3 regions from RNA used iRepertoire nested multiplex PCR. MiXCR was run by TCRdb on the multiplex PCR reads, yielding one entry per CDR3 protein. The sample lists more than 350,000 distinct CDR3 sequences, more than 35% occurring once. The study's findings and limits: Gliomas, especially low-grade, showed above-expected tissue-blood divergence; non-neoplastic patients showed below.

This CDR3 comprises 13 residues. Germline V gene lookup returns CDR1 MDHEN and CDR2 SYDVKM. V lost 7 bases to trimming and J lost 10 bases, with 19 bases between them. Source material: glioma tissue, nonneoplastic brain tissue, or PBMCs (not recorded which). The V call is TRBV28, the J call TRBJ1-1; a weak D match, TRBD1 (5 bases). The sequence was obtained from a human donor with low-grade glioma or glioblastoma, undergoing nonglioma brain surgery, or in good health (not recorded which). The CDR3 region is CASNLPAVQVAFF. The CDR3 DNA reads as TGTGCCAGCAACCTACCCGCCGTACAGGTAGCTTTCTTT.